These 24 T cell receptor beta chains share one sample of origin, sequenced in a study of blood T cell repertoires in COVID-19. Profiling relied on immunoSEQ multiplex PCR, and the TCRdb table lists in-frame clones only, not all of them. The sample includes about 71,000 clones, 75% to 95% of them seen just once. The sample was peripheral blood. The receptors come from a woman of 80 years or more with acute or convalescent COVID-19.

This sequence joins TRBV25-1 and TRBJ1-2; 10 positions match TRBD1. CDR3 length: 17 residues. With V trimmed by 1 base and J by 4 bases, 9 bases remained unmatched. The V gene's germline CDR1 is MGHDK and CDR2 SYGVNS. In nucleotides, the CDR3 is TGTGCCAGCAGTGAATTCGGGGACAGGGGTTTTGGCTATGGCTACACCTTC. Its translation: CASSEFGDRGFGYGYTF.

The genes are TRBV9 and TRBJ1-2; D is undetermined. Germline CDR1 is SGDLS and CDR2 is YYNGEE. Trimming removed 1 base from V and 8 bases from J, with 9 bases in between. The CDR3 is 12 amino acids. The CDR3 reads CASSVMGGGYTF. The CDR3 nucleotides are TGTGCCAGCAGCGTAATGGGAGGAGGCTACACCTTC.

V usage is TRBV2 and J usage is TRBJ1-1; a weak D match, TRBD1 (6 bases). Germline CDR1 and CDR2: SNHLY and FYNNEI. The ends were cut back, 4 bases at V and 6 bases at J, with 12 bases in the middle. The CDR3 covers 13 residues. The CDR3 DNA sequence: TGTGCCAGCAGTGTCGGGGAGGGGGCTGAAGCTTTCTTT. It translates to CASSVGEGAEAFF.

The chain is built from TRBV5-1 and TRBJ2-2, with 9 bases lining up with TRBD1. This CDR3 has 14 amino acids. The J segment lost 7 bases and the V segment lost 2 bases, leaving 3 bases of the junction unmatched. CDR1 is SGHRS and CDR2 is YFSETQ in the germline V gene. DNA for the CDR3: TGCGCCAGCAGCTTTGGACAGGGGAACGGGGAGCTGTTTTTT. Translation gives CASSFGQGNGELFF. Full variable domain (missing parts from reference TRBV5-1 and TRBJ2-2): KAGVTQTPRYLIKTRGQQVTLSCSPISGHRSVSWYQQTPGQGLQFLFEYFSETQRNKGNFPGRFSGRQFSNSRSEMNVSTLELGDSALYLCASSFGQGNGELFFGEGSRLTVL.

This clone was counted a single time. The chain has TRBV28 and TRBJ2-2, with 10 bases aligning to TRBD2. This CDR3 has 16 amino acids. CDR1 MDHEN and CDR2 SYDVKM come from the germline V gene. Unmatched junction bases numbered 10, after V lost 8 bases and J lost 4 bases. In DNA, the CDR3 is TGTGCCAGCTCCCACCGGGCTAGCGGGAGCACCGGGGAGCTGTTTTTT. It is translated as CASSHRASGSTGELFF.

This clone has only one observation. The DNA for the CDR3 is TGTGCCAGCAGCTTATTCTTGCGGGAGGCCGACGAGCAGTACTTC. Translated: CASSLFLREADEQYF. The V call is TRBV7-6, the J call TRBJ2-7; TRBD2 agrees at 8 bases. Germline CDR1 reads SGHVS; CDR2 reads FNYEAQ. The CDR3 has 15 amino acids. V was pared by 2 bases and J by 5 bases, with 8 bases of the junction left unmatched.

The rearrangement uses TRBV18 and TRBJ2-2, with 9 bases identical to TRBD2. The germline V gene encodes CDR1 KGHSH and CDR2 LQKENI. V trimming: 0 bases; J trimming: 7 bases; junction bases outside the gene matches: 3. This CDR3 comprises 15 residues. CDR3 nucleotide sequence: TGTGCCAGCTCACCACCTAGCGGGAGTGTCGGGGAGCTGTTTTTT. It encodes CASSPPSGSVGELFF.

This chain uses TRBV5-6 with TRBJ1-5; unclear D gene. CDR3 length equals 13 residues. Trimming stripped 4 bases from V and 7 bases from J, with 12 bases between. Germline V CDR1 and CDR2: SGHDT, YYEEEE. CDR3 residues: CASSPRPGQPQHF. The DNA of the CDR3 is TGTGCCAGCAGCCCCCGCCCGGGGCAGCCCCAGCATTTT.

The V call is TRBV9, the J call TRBJ2-6, with D possibly matching TRBD2 (5 bases). V lost 2 bases and J lost 0, with 6 bases in between. In germline, CDR1 is SGDLS, CDR2 YYNGEE. The CDR3 spans 15 residues. The CDR3 loop reads CASSVGDSGANVLTF. Here the CDR3 DNA reads TGTGCCAGCAGCGTCGGGGACTCTGGGGCCAACGTCCTGACTTTC.

The rearrangement uses TRBV6-1 and TRBJ1-5; D is undetermined. The germline gives CDR1 MNHNS, CDR2 SASEGT. Deletions cut 3 bases from V and 1 base from J, with 10 bases between. The CDR3 extends over 15 amino acids. As DNA, the CDR3 is TGTGCCAGCAGTGAGGGCAGGCCCAGCAATCAGCCCCAGCATTTT. It translates to CASSEGRPSNQPQHF.

The chain is built from TRBV29-1 and TRBJ1-5; D call uncertain. The V end lost 4 bases, the J end lost 3 bases, and 10 bases lay between the germline ends. This CDR3 has 13 amino acids. CDR1 and CDR2 (germline): SQVTM, ANQGSEA. The CDR3 DNA sequence: TGCAGCGTTGGGGAGGACGACAATCAGCCCCAGCATTTT. Amino acid sequence: CSVGEDDNQPQHF.

The genes are TRBV6-4 and TRBJ2-7; weak D call: TRBD1 (6 bases). V gave up 2 bases and J gave up 5 bases, with 10 bases separating them. CDR1 is MRHNA, CDR2 SNTAGT, per germline. The CDR3 totals 13 residues. CDR3: CASSDPGDHEQYF. CDR3 in DNA: TGTGCCAGCAGTGACCCAGGGGACCACGAGCAGTACTTC.

The chain combines TRBV5-4 with TRBJ2-1; D ambiguous. Germline loops: CDR1 SGHNT, CDR2 YYREEE (reference sequence). This CDR3 has 13 amino acids. Trimming cost V 0 bases and J 8 bases, with 9 bases left between them. Here the CDR3 reads CASSLAGRDEQFF. DNA for the CDR3: TGTGCCAGCAGCTTGGCCGGCCGGGATGAGCAGTTCTTC.

This sequence joins TRBV18 and TRBJ2-5; 9 bases are a match to TRBD1. The junction had 7 bases not matched to a gene; V was cut back by 3 bases and J by 5 bases. This CDR3 comprises 15 residues. From germline, CDR1 is KGHSH and CDR2 LQKENI. Here the CDR3 reads CASSPPTGGDETQYF. In DNA form, the CDR3 reads TGTGCCAGCTCACCTCCGACAGGGGGGGACGAGACCCAGTACTTC.

The J gene is TRBJ1-2, the V gene TRBV13; 7 nucleotides agree with TRBD1. The length of the CDR3 is 17 residues. V dropped 4 bases and J dropped 5; count of bases not matched to a gene: 16. Germline assignment: CDR1 PRHDT and CDR2 FYEKMQ (reference sequence). The CDR3: CASSSRTGGRVVYGYTF. CDR3 sequence (DNA): TGTGCCAGCAGCTCCCGGACAGGAGGGCGAGTGGTTTATGGCTACACCTTC.

V usage is TRBV6-6 and J usage is TRBJ2-5; D gene unclear. This CDR3 has 11 amino acids. V was trimmed by 3 bases and J by 4 bases, leaving 3 bases between them. Per germline, CDR1 MNHNY and CDR2 SVGAGI (reference sequence). The CDR3 loop reads CASSYLETQYF. The DNA for the CDR3 is TGTGCCAGCAGTTATCTAGAGACCCAGTACTTC.

This sequence joins TRBV25-1 and TRBJ2-3, with 8 bases lining up with TRBD2. Per the germline V gene, CDR1 is MGHDK and CDR2 is SYGVNS. The CDR3 totals 16 residues. J lost 2 bases, V lost 9 bases, and 13 bases had no gene match. The CDR3 region is CARPHGLAGPTDTQYF. Written as DNA, the CDR3 is TGTGCCAGACCCCACGGGCTAGCGGGCCCCACAGATACGCAGTATTTT.

This chain uses TRBV20-1 with TRBJ2-1; maybe TRBD2 (6 bases). The CDR3 extends over 16 amino acids. The germline V gene encodes CDR1 DFQATT and CDR2 SNEGSKA (reference sequence). Trimming cost V 4 bases and J 1 base, with 17 bases left between them. The CDR3 reads CSAIEGGVGSYNEQFF. Written as DNA, the CDR3 is TGCAGTGCTATTGAGGGCGGGGTGGGTTCCTACAATGAGCAGTTCTTC.

This clone was seen just once. This chain links TRBV5-1 with TRBJ2-3; D is possibly TRBD1 (6 bases). The CDR3 covers 15 residues. Germline V gene data show CDR1 as SGHRS and CDR2 as YFSETQ. V shed 0 bases and J shed 1 base, with 9 bases lying between them. The CDR3 reads CASSLVRQGTDTQYF. CDR3 bases: TGCGCCAGCAGCTTGGTCCGACAGGGCACAGATACGCAGTATTTT.

The chain uses TRBV18 and TRBJ1-5; D perhaps matches TRBD1 (5 bases). Trimming shortened V by 2 bases and J by 2 bases, and 10 bases separated the two germline ends. Germline CDR1 reads KGHSH; CDR2 reads LQKENI. The CDR3 length is 15 residues. CDR3 sequence (DNA): TGTGCCAGCTCACCAACAGGTTGGGGCAATCAGCCCCAGCATTTT. Translation: CASSPTGWGNQPQHF.

The V gene is TRBV19, the J gene TRBJ1-2; weak D call: TRBD1 (6 bases). The ends were cut back, 6 bases at V and 1 base at J, with 15 bases in the middle. Per germline, CDR1 LNHDA and CDR2 SQIVND (reference sequence). This CDR3 spans 15 amino acids. As DNA, the CDR3 is TGTGCCAGTAGGAGCGCGAGGACAGATAACTATGGCTACACCTTC. It encodes CASRSARTDNYGYTF.

Here the CDR3 reads CASSNLYGTGELFF. The CDR3 region has the DNA TGTGCCAGTAGTAATTTGTACGGGACCGGGGAGCTGTTTTTT. The chain joins TRBV19 to TRBJ2-2; D is unresolved. Germline CDR1 and CDR2: LNHDA and SQIVND (reference sequence). V was pared by 4 bases and J by 5 bases, with 11 bases between. This CDR3 has 14 residues.

The V gene is TRBV3-1 (or the pseudogene TRBV3-2), the J gene TRBJ2-7; D is ambiguous. CDR3 length: 18 residues. Per the germline V gene, CDR1 is LGHDT and CDR2 is YNNKEL (reference sequence). The ends were cut back, 0 bases at V and 5 bases at J, with 23 bases in the middle. The CDR3 bases are TGTGCCAGCAGCCAAGAAGGAGCGAACCCCGGTGGTTTCGACGAGCAGTACTTC. Translation: CASSQEGANPGGFDEQYF.

The V gene is TRBV7-9, the J gene TRBJ1-5; D gene ambiguous. The CDR3 spans 17 residues. Germline CDR1 reads SEHNR; CDR2 reads FQNEAQ (reference sequence). The ends were cut back, 0 bases at V and 0 bases at J, with 12 bases in the middle. CDR3 in amino acids: CASSLALGSHSNQPQHF. The CDR3 DNA reads as TGTGCCAGCAGCTTAGCGCTTGGGAGTCATAGCAATCAGCCCCAGCATTTT.